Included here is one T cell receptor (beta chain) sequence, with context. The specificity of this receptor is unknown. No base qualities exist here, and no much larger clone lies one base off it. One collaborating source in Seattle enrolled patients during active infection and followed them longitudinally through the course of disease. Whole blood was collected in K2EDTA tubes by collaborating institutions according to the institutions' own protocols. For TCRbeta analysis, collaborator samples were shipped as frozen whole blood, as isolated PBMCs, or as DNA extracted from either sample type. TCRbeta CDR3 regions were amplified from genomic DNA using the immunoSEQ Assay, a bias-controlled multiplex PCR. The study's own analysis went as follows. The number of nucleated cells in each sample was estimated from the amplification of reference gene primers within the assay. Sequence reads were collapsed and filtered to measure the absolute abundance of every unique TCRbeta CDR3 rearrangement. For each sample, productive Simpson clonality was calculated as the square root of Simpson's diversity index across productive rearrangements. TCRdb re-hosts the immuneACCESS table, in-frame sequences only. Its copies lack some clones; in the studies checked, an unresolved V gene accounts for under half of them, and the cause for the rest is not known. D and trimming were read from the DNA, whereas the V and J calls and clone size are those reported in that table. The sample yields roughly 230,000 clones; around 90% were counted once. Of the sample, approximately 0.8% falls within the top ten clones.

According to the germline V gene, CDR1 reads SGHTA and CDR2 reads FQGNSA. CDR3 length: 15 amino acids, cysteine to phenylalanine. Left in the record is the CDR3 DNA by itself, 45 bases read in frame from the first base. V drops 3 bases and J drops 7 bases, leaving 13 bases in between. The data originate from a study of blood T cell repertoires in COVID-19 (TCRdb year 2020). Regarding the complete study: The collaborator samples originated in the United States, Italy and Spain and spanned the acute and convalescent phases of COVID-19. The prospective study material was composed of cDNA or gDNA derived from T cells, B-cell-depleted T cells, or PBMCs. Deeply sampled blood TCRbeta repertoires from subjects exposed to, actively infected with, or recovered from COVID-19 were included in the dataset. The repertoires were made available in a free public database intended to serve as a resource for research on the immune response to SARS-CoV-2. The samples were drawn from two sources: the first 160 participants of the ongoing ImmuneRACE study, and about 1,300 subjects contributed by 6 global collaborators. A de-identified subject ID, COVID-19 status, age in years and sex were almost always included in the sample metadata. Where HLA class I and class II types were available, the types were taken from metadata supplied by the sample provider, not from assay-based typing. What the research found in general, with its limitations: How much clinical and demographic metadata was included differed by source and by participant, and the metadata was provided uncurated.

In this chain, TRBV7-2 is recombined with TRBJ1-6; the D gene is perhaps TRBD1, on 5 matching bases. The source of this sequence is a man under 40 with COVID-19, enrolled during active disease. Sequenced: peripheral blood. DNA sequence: TGTGCCAGCAGCTTCCGCCAGGGCCCCAATTCACCCCTCCACTTT. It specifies CASSFRQGPNSPLHF.